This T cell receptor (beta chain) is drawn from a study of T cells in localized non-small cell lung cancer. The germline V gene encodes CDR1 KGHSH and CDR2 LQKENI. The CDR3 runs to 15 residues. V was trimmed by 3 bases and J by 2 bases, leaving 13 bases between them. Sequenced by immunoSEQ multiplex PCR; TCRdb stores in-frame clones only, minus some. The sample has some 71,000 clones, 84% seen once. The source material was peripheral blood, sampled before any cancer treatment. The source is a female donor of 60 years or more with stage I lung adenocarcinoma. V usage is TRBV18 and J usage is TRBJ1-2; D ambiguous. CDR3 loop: CASSPSRLVNYGYTF. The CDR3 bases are TGTGCCAGCTCACCCAGCAGGCTGGTAAACTATGGCTACACCTTC.